The 19 T cell receptor beta chains given below trace back to one sample, sequenced in a study of OX40 agonist ivuxolimab in advanced cancers. The method was the immunoSEQ multiplex PCR assay. The clones in this table, taken by TCRdb from immuneACCESS, are in-frame only. Not every clone is retained; where verified, under half of the shortfall comes from an unresolved V gene, and the cause of the rest is unknown. The sample contains nearly 45,000 clones, 89% of them found a single time. The ten biggest clones cover approximately 16% of the sample. The starting material was CD4+ or CD8+ T cells sorted from blood, obtained in a trial of the OX40 agonist ivuxolimab. These TCRs come from an adult with an advanced solid tumor such as melanoma, head and neck, liver or kidney cancer.

The chain combines TRBV6-5 with TRBJ2-5; 8 bases are a match to TRBD2. Germline values: CDR1 MNHEY, CDR2 SVGAGI. With 6 bases clipped from V and 5 bases from J, the junction kept 11 bases outside the gene matches. This CDR3 has 15 residues. CDR3: CASSPGRGGWETQYF. The CDR3 coding sequence is TGTGCCAGCAGCCCGGGTCGGGGGGGTTGGGAGACCCAGTACTTC.

The rearrangement joins TRBV5-1 to TRBJ2-7, with 7 bases fitting TRBD1. The germline gives CDR1 SGHRS, CDR2 YFSETQ. CDR3 length: 15 amino acids. After removal of 2 bases from V and 5 bases from J, the junction contained 10 bases not matched to a gene. The CDR3 DNA reads TGCGCCAGCAGCTTACGACAGGGTGGTCACCACGAGCAGTACTTC. Translating it yields CASSLRQGGHHEQYF.

This chain connects TRBV4-1 to TRBJ2-7; no definite D call. Germline V gene sequence: CDR1 MGHRA, CDR2 YSYEKL. The length of the CDR3 is 14 residues. Deletions cut 0 bases from V and 2 bases from J, with 8 bases between. The DNA of the CDR3 is TGCGCCAGCAGCCAAGAACAGAATCCCTACGAGCAGTACTTC. This codes for CASSQEQNPYEQYF.

This chain uses TRBV5-1 with TRBJ1-2, with 8 bases that match TRBD1. This CDR3 region has 15 residues. CDR1 and CDR2 (germline): SGHRS, YFSETQ. Unmatched junction bases numbered 8, after V lost 3 bases and J lost 4 bases. The CDR3 region is CASSWDGQGLYGYTF. Here the CDR3 DNA reads TGCGCCAGCAGCTGGGATGGACAGGGACTCTATGGCTACACCTTC.

The rearrangement uses TRBV9 and TRBJ2-1; D gene uncertain. Germline lookup yields CDR1 SGDLS and CDR2 YYNGEE. V was cut by 4 bases and J by 0 bases, with 17 bases left in between. The length of the CDR3 is 17 residues. CDR3 protein: CASSSPAGESSYNEQFF. The CDR3 nucleotides read TGTGCCAGCAGCTCCCCGGCTGGTGAGAGCTCCTACAATGAGCAGTTCTTC. Using reference TRBV9 and TRBJ2-1 for the parts outside the CDR3, the full variable domain is DSGVTQTPKHLITATGQRVTLRCSPRSGDLSVYWYQQSLDQGLQFLIQYYNGEERAKGNILERFSAQQFPDLHSELNLSSLELGDSALYFCASSSPAGESSYNEQFFGPGTRLTVL.

The chain recombines TRBV5-6 with TRBJ2-2; D is uncertain. Trimming cost V 1 base and J 4 bases, with 2 bases left between them. CDR3 length equals 12 residues. Germline V CDR1 and CDR2: SGHDT, YYEEEE. DNA of the CDR3: TGTGCCAGCAGCTTGATCACCGGGGAGCTGTTTTTT. As protein: CASSLITGELFF.

The chain joins TRBV6-5 to TRBJ2-1; the D gene is possibly TRBD2 (5 bases). Trimming removed 0 bases from V and 10 bases from J, with 13 bases in between. The length of the CDR3 is 14 residues. Germline V CDR1 and CDR2: MNHEY, SVGAGI. Here the CDR3 DNA reads TGTGCCAGCAGTTACTCGGCTCGGGGAAACGAGCAGTTCTTC. This codes for CASSYSARGNEQFF.

V is TRBV7-2 and J is TRBJ2-3; D is unresolved. Per germline, CDR1 SGHTA and CDR2 FQGNSA. V dropped 6 bases and J dropped 6 bases, with 19 bases sitting between them. The CDR3 consists of 15 residues. CDR3 residues: CASSPDSPVRDTQYF. The CDR3 bases are TGTGCCAGCAGTCCCGACTCGCCAGTGAGGGATACGCAGTATTTT. The complete variable domain, with remaining parts taken from reference TRBV7-2 and TRBJ2-3, reads GAGVSQSPSNKVTEKGKDVELRCDPISGHTALYWYRQSLGQGLEFLIYFQGNSAPDKSGLPSDRFSAERTGGSVSTLTIQRTQQEDSAVYLCASSPDSPVRDTQYFGPGTRLTVL.

The rearrangement joins TRBV7-6 to TRBJ1-1, with unresolved D. Deletions cut 4 bases from V and 1 base from J, with 10 bases between. The CDR3 is 14 residues long. CDR1 and CDR2 (germline): SGHVS, FNYEAQ. CDR3 region: CASSSSSGNTEAFF. DNA of the CDR3: TGTGCCAGCAGCTCCTCAAGTGGGAACACTGAAGCTTTCTTT.

The gene calls are TRBV4-2 and TRBJ1-2; D is undetermined. Trimming stripped 2 bases from V and 8 bases from J, with 24 bases between. Germline V gene lookup returns CDR1 LGHNA and CDR2 YNFKEQ. The length of the CDR3 is 17 residues. The CDR3: CASSQLDRTGPRPGYTF. DNA for the CDR3: TGTGCCAGCAGCCAACTAGACCGTACCGGGCCCCGACCCGGCTACACCTTC.

This chain's CDR3 is CASSEKVMGSDTQYF. The CDR3 bases are TGTGCCAGCAGTGAAAAGGTTATGGGGTCGGATACGCAGTATTTT. The chain combines TRBV6-1 with TRBJ2-3; no clear D gene. In germline, CDR1 is MNHNS, CDR2 SASEGT. CDR3 size: 15 residues. V shed 2 bases and J shed 6 bases, with 15 bases lying between them.

The V gene is TRBV12-5, the J gene TRBJ2-1; D may be TRBD1 or TRBD2 (5 bases each). This CDR3 comprises 12 residues. Between the trimmed V and J ends, which lost 5 bases and 10 bases, there was a span of 12 bases. The germline gives CDR1 LGHNT, CDR2 FRNRAP. This CDR3 reads CASGPGAVEQFF. CDR3 nucleotide sequence: TGTGCTAGTGGTCCCGGGGCTGTCGAGCAGTTCTTC.

CDR3: CASSFTGTGRLEQYF. CDR3 nucleotide sequence: TGTGCCAGCAGTTTTACCGGGACAGGGCGTCTCGAGCAGTACTTC. The chain joins TRBV6-8 to TRBJ2-7; 9 bases are a match to TRBD1. The CDR3 runs to 15 residues. The germline V gene has CDR1 MNHGY and CDR2 SAAAGT. The ends lost 4 bases at V and 6 bases at J; junction bases unmatched: 10.

The rearrangement links TRBV2 to TRBJ1-2; no definite D call. Germline V gene lookup returns CDR1 SNHLY and CDR2 FYNNEI. Trimming left V 7 bases short and J 4 bases short, with 16 bases between. The CDR3 has 14 residues. CDR3 DNA sequence: TGTGCCAGCATGGCCGGGTCCTCGATCTATGGCTACACCTTC. It specifies CASMAGSSIYGYTF.

V is TRBV7-2 and J is TRBJ2-7, with TRBD2 identical over 10 bases. Looked up from germline, CDR1 is SGHTA and CDR2 is FQGNSA. V dropped 5 bases and J dropped 1; count of bases not matched to a gene: 5. The CDR3 sequence is 15 residues long. DNA of the CDR3: TGTGCCAGCAGCCAGGAACTAGCGGGATCCTACGAGCAGTACTTC. This encodes CASSQELAGSYEQYF.

The chain combines TRBV5-5 with TRBJ2-7; D unresolved. Trimming pared 6 bases from V and 2 bases from J, leaving 6 bases between. The CDR3 consists of 11 residues. Germline values: CDR1 SGHKS, CDR2 YYEKEE (reference sequence). CDR3: CASNLAYEQYF. The DNA for the CDR3 is TGTGCCAGCAACCTTGCCTACGAGCAGTACTTC.

V usage is TRBV5-1 and J usage is TRBJ1-1; 10 nucleotides line up with TRBD1. From germline, CDR1 is SGHRS and CDR2 YFSETQ. With V trimmed by 4 bases and J by 3 bases, 9 bases remained unmatched. CDR3 length: 16 amino acids. The CDR3 coding sequence is TGCGCCAGCAGCAAGGGACAGGGGAGGGAAGACACTGAAGCTTTCTTT. Translation gives CASSKGQGREDTEAFF.

J is TRBJ2-5 and V is TRBV27; D not certain. The J call may be mistaken, given a closer DNA end match to TRBJ2-7. Germline V gene sequence: CDR1 MNHEY, CDR2 SMNVEV (reference sequence). The CDR3 loop spans 14 amino acids. CDR3 sequence reads: CASSLLGSTYEQYF. As DNA, the CDR3 is TGTGCCAGCAGTTTATTGGGGTCTACCTACGAGCAGTACTTC.

The rearrangement joins TRBV6-1 to TRBJ1-5; tentative D call: TRBD1 (5 bases). The V gene lost 0 bases and the J gene lost 0 bases, with 12 bases spanning the gap. The germline V gene has CDR1 MNHNS and CDR2 SASEGT. The CDR3 length is 17 residues. The CDR3 here is CASSEALGRVSNQPQHF. The CDR3, as DNA: TGTGCCAGCAGTGAAGCCCTGGGCAGGGTTAGCAATCAGCCCCAGCATTTT.